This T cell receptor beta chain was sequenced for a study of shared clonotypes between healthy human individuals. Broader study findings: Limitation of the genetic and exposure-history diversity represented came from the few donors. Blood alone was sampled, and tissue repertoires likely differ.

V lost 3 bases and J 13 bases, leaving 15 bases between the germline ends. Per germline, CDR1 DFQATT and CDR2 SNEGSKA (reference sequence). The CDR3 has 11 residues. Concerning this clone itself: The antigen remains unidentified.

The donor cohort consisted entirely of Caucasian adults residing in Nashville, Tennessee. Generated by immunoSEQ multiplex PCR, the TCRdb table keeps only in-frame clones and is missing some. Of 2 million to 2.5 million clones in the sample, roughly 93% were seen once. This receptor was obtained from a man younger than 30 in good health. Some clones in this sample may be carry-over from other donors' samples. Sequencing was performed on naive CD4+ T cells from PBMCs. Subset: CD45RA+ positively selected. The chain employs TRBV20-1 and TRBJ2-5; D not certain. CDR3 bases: TGCAGTGCTAGTCCCGTTGGGCGCGGGTACTTC. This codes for CSASPVGRGYF.